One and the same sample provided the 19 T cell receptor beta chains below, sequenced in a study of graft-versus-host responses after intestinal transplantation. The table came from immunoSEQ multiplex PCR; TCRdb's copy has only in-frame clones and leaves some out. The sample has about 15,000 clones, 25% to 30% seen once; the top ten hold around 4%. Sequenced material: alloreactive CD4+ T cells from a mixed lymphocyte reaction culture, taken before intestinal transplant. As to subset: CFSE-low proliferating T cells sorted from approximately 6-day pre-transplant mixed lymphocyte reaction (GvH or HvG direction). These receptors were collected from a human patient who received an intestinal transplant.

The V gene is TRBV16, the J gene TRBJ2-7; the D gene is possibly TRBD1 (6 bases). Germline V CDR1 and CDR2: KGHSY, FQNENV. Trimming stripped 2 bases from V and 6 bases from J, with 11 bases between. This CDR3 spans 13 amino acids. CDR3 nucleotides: TGTGCCAGCAGCCAAATACGCAGGGGCGAGCAGTACTTC. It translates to CASSQIRRGEQYF. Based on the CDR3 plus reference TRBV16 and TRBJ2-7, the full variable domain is GEEVAQTPKHLVRGEGQKAKLYCAPIKGHSYVFWYQQVLKNEFKFLISFQNENVFDETGMPKERFSAKCLPNSPCSLEIQATKLEDSAVYFCASSQIRRGEQYFGPGTRLTVT.

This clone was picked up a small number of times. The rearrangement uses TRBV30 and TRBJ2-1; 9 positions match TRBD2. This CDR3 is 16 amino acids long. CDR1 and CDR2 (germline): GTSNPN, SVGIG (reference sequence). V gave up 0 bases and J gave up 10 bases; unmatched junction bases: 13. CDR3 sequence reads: CAWSVRPGGRAREQFF. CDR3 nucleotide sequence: TGTGCCTGGAGTGTTCGTCCCGGCGGGAGGGCCCGGGAGCAGTTCTTC.

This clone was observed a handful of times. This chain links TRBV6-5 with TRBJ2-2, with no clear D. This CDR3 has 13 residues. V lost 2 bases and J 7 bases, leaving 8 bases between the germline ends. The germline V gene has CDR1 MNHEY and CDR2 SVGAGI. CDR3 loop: CASSYGTSGELFF. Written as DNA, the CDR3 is TGTGCCAGCAGTTACGGCACGAGCGGGGAGCTGTTTTTT.

This chain's CDR3 is CASSFEYYGYTF. CDR3 nucleotide sequence: TGTGCCAGCAGTTTCGAGTACTATGGCTACACCTTC. The rearrangement joins TRBV28 to TRBJ1-2, with D hard to call. Germline CDR1 reads MDHEN; CDR2 reads SYDVKM. The CDR3 is 12 residues long. Trimming pared 3 bases from V and 3 bases from J, leaving 5 bases between.

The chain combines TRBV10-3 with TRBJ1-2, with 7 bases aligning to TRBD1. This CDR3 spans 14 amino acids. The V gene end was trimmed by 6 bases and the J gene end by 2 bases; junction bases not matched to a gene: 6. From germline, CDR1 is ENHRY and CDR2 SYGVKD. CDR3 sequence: CAISPSTGNYGYTF. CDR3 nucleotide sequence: TGTGCCATCAGCCCTTCGACAGGGAACTATGGCTACACCTTC.

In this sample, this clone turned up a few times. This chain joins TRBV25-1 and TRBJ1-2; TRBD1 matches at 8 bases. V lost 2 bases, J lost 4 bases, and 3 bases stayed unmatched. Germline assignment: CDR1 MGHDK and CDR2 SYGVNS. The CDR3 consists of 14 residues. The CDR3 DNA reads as TGTGCCAGCAGTGAAGATCAGGGGGCCTATGGCTACACCTTC. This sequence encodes CASSEDQGAYGYTF.

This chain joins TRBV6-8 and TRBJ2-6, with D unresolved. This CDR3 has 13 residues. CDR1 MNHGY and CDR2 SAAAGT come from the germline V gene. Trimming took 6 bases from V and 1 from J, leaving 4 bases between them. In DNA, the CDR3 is TGTGCCAGCAGACTATCTGGGGCCAACGTCCTGACTTTC. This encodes CASRLSGANVLTF.

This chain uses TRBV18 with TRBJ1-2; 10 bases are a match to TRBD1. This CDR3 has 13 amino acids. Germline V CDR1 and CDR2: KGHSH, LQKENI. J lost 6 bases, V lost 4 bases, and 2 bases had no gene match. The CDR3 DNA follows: TGTGCCAGCTCACAAGGGACAGGGGATGGCTACACCTTC. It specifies CASSQGTGDGYTF.

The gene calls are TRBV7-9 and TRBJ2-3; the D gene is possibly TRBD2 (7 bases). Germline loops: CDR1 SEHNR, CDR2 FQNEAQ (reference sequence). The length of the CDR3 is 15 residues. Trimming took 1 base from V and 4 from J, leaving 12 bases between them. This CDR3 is CASSLGSGGPDTQYF. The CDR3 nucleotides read TGTGCCAGCAGCTTAGGGTCGGGGGGCCCAGATACGCAGTATTTT.

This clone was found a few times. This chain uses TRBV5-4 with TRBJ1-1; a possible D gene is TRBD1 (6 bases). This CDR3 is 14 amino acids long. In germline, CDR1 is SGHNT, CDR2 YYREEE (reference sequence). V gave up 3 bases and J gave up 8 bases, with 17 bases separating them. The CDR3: CASSSLGGVKEAFF. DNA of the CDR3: TGTGCCAGCAGCTCCTTAGGGGGGGTCAAGGAAGCTTTCTTT.

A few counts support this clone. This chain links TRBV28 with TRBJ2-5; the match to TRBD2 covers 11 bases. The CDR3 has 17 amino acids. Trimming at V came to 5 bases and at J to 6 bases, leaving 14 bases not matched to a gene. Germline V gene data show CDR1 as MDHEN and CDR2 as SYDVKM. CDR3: CASSPRGLAVPRQTQYF. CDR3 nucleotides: TGTGCCAGCAGTCCACGGGGACTAGCGGTCCCGCGACAGACCCAGTACTTC.

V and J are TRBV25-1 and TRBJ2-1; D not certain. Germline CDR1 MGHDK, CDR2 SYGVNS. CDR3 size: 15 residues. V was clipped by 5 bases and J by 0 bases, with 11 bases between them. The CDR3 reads CASSLSASSYNEQFF. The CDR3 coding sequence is TGTGCCAGCAGTCTCAGCGCAAGCTCCTACAATGAGCAGTTCTTC. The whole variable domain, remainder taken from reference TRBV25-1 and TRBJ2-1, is EADIYQTPRYLVIGTGKKITLECSQTMGHDKMYWYQQDPGMELHLIHYSYGVNSTEKGDLSSESTVSRIRTEHFPLTLESARPSHTSQYLCASSLSASSYNEQFFGPGTRLTVL.

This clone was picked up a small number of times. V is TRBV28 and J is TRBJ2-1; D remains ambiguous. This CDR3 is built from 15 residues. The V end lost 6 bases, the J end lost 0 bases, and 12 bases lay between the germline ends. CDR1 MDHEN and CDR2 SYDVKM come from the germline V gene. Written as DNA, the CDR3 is TGTGCCAGCAGCCCCTCCGGCCGCTCCTACAATGAGCAGTTCTTC. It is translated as CASSPSGRSYNEQFF.

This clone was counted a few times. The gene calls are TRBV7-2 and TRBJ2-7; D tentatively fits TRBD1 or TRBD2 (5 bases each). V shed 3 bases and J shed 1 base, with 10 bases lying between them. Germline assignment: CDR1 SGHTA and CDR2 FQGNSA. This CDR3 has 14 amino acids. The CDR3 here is CASSFRDLSYEQYF. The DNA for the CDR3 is TGTGCCAGCAGCTTCCGGGACCTATCCTACGAGCAGTACTTC.

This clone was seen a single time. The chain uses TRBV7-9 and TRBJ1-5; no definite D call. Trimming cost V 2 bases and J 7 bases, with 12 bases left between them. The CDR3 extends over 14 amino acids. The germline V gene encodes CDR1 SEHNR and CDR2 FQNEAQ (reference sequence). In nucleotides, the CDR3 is TGTGCCAGCAGCTTAAAGGCTGAGGGACAGCCCCAGCATTTT. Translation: CASSLKAEGQPQHF.

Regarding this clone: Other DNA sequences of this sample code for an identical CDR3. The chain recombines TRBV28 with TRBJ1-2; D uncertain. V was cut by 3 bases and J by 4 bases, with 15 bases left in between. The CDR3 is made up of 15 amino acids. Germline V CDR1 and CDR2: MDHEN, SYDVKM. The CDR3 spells CASSFPRPSTYGYTF. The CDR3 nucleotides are TGTGCCAGCAGTTTCCCCCGTCCCTCGACCTATGGCTACACCTTC.

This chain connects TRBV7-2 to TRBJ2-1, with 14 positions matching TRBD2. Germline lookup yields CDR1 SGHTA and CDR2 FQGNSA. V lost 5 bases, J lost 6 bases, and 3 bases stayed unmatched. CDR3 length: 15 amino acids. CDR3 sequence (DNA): TGTGCCAGCAGCGGGACTAGCGGGAGAGCCAATGAGCAGTTCTTC. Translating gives CASSGTSGRANEQFF.

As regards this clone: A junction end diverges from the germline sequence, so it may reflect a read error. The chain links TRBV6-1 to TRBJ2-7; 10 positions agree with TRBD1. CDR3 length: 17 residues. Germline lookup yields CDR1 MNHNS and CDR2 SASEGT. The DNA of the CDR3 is TGTGCCATCAGTGAGTCGCTCTCTGGACAGGGGGCCTACGAGCAGTACTTC. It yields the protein CAISESLSGQGAYEQYF.

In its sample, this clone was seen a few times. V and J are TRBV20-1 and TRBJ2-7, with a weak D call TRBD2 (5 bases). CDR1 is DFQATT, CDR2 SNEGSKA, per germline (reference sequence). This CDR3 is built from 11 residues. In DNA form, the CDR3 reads TGCAGCCCGAACAGCGGATACGAGCAGTACTTC. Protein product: CSPNSGYEQYF.